A selection of T cell receptor beta chains follows, all from one sample in a study of cytomegalovirus exposure and HLA in healthy donors. Profiled with immunoSEQ multiplex PCR; TCRdb holds only in-frame clones, not every one. The sample consists of around 90,000 clones, around 84% of them appearing once. Specimen: PBMCs. These receptors originate from a human donor in good health. CDR3s include the opening cysteine and the closing phenylalanine or tryptophan. Fields, in order: V gene, D gene, J gene, clone size, CDR3 DNA, CDR3 protein. The D gene is left open where the match is weak. Clone sizes are given selectively: once, few, many, or a class where the clone is expanded.

TRBV7-3	NA	TRBJ2-3	NA	TGTGCCAGCAGCTTAACAGGAGGGGCAGATACGCAGTATTTT	CASSLTGGADTQYF
TRBV7-9	TRBD2	TRBJ2-5	NA	TGTGCCAGCAGCTCCGCCGGGATGGGGGGGCAAGAGACCCAGTACTTC	CASSSAGMGGQETQYF
TRBV4-1	TRBD1	TRBJ1-4	few	TGCGCCAGCAGCCAAGATTTAGGGACAGGGGTTAATGAAAAACTGTTTTTT	CASSQDLGTGVNEKLFF
TRBV6-4	NA	TRBJ2-3	NA	TGTGCCAGCAGTAGCAAAGCCGGGACACCCACAGATACGCAGTATTTT	CASSSKAGTPTDTQYF
TRBV7-3	NA	TRBJ1-1	NA	TGTGCCAGCAGCTTATCTGGAAGGGGCGTCACTGAAGCTTTCTTT	CASSLSGRGVTEAFF
TRBV2	NA	TRBJ2-1	NA	TGTGCCAGTCACAGGGACTACAATGAGCAGTTCTTC	CASHRDYNEQFF
TRBV19	NA	TRBJ2-5	NA	TGTGCCAGTAGTAGTCAGGGACAAGAGACCCAGTACTTC	CASSSQGQETQYF
TRBV5-4	NA	TRBJ1-2	NA	TGTGCCAGCAGCCGACCAGGGTCCGAGGTCGCTGGCTACACCTTC	CASSRPGSEVAGYTF
TRBV5-1	NA	TRBJ2-3	once	TGCGCCAGCAGCTTAACTAAACAGGGCCCAAGCACAGATACGCAGTATTTT	CASSLTKQGPSTDTQYF
TRBV13	TRBD1	TRBJ1-2	NA	TGTGCCAGCAGCTTGACAGGGAACTATGGCTACACCTTC	CASSLTGNYGYTF
TRBV10-3	NA	TRBJ1-1	NA	TGTGCCATCAGCGACAGAGGAACTAACGCTGAAGCTTTCTTT	CAISDRGTNAEAFF
TRBV7-2	TRBD2	TRBJ2-7	once	TGTGCCAGCAGCTTAGTAGGGACTAGCAGTACCTACGAGCAGTACTTC	CASSLVGTSSTYEQYF
TRBV5-4	NA	TRBJ2-3	NA	TGTGCCAGCAGGGAGGGTGGGGAAGGGCGGACAGATACGCAGTATTTT	CASREGGEGRTDTQYF
TRBV11-2	NA	TRBJ1-1	NA	TGTGCCAGCAGCTTAGAACGGGTCAACACTGAAGCTTTCTTT	CASSLERVNTEAFF
TRBV7-9	NA	TRBJ2-3	NA	TGTGCCAGCAGCTTAGTTGTCAGGGGCACAGATACGCAGTATTTT	CASSLVVRGTDTQYF
TRBV7-9	NA	TRBJ1-2	NA	TGTGCCAGCAGCTTTACGGGTAACTATGGCTACACCTTC	CASSFTGNYGYTF
TRBV6-1	TRBD1	TRBJ1-1	NA	TGTGCCAGCAGTGTTTACCCGGGACAGGGGCAGAACACTGAAGCTTTCTTT	CASSVYPGQGQNTEAFF
TRBV28	TRBD1	TRBJ2-7	NA	TGTGCCAGCAGTCAACAGACAGGGCCCGACGAGCAGTACTTC	CASSQQTGPDEQYF
TRBV14	NA	TRBJ2-3	NA	TGTGCCAGCAGCCAAGATTCAGGGTGGGCAGATACGCAGTATTTT	CASSQDSGWADTQYF
TRBV7-2	TRBD2	TRBJ2-3	NA	TGTGCCAGCAGCTTAGTAGCGGGAGTGGCAGATACGCAGTATTTT	CASSLVAGVADTQYF
TRBV12-2	NA	TRBJ1-2	NA	TGTGCAAGTCGCTTATCAGGACGCGGGAACTATGGCTACACCTTC	CASRLSGRGNYGYTF
TRBV7-6	TRBD2	TRBJ2-3	NA	TGTGCCAGCAGCCTCCCCCGGGGAGGACTAGCGGGAGGAGATACGCAGTATTTT	CASSLPRGGLAGGDTQYF
TRBV12-5	NA	TRBJ1-5	NA	TGTGCTAGTGGGCCGGGACTTTTAGGGGTTCAGCCCCAGCATTTT	CASGPGLLGVQPQHF
TRBV7-3	TRBD2	TRBJ2-7	NA	TGTGCCAGCAGCCGGGGAGCGGGAGGCGTCAACGAGCAGTACTTC	CASSRGAGGVNEQYF
TRBV6-5	NA	TRBJ1-1	NA	TGTGCCAGCAGTTACCTGGGCCAGGGCACTGAAGCTTTCTTT	CASSYLGQGTEAFF
TRBV19	TRBD1	TRBJ1-2	few	TGTGCCAGTAGCCCGTGGGACAGGGCCTATGGCTACACCTTC	CASSPWDRAYGYTF
TRBV5-6	NA	TRBJ1-1	few	TGTGCCAGCAGCTTCGGGAGCACTGAAGCTTTCTTT	CASSFGSTEAFF
TRBV5-1	TRBD2	TRBJ2-3	NA	TGCGCCAGCAGCTCGGGACTAGCGGGAGGGCTGGGGAACACAGATACGCAGTATTTT	CASSSGLAGGLGNTDTQYF
TRBV29-1	NA	TRBJ2-5	NA	TGCAGCGTAGTCACAGCCCAAGAGACCCAGTACTTC	CSVVTAQETQYF
TRBV5-1	TRBD1	TRBJ1-2	NA	TGCGCCAGCAGCTTGAGGGGGCGCTACTATGGCTACACCTTC	CASSLRGRYYGYTF
TRBV5-1	NA	TRBJ2-1	NA	TGCGCCAGCAGCTTGGAAGGGGTTGAGCAGTTCTTC	CASSLEGVEQFF
TRBV19	NA	TRBJ2-7	NA	TGTGCCAGTAGTAGGAAATGGGACTCCAGCTACGAGCAGTACTTC	CASSRKWDSSYEQYF
TRBV10-2	TRBD1	TRBJ2-7	NA	TGCGCCAGCAACACCCCTCCGGGACAGGGGCGGTACGAGCAGTACTTC	CASNTPPGQGRYEQYF
TRBV15	TRBD2	TRBJ2-7	NA	TGTGCCACCAGCAGAGATCAGCAGGGCGGGGAGGGACTAGCGGGCCTGCTCCGGTACGAGCAGTACTTC	CATSRDQQGGEGLAGLLRYEQYF
TRBV2	TRBD1	TRBJ2-5	NA	TGTGCCAGCAAGGGACAGAAGGAGACCCAGTACTTC	CASKGQKETQYF
TRBV21-1	NA	TRBJ2-5	NA	TGTGCCAGCAGCAACCTTTTCCGAGAGACCCAGTACTTC	CASSNLFRETQYF
TRBV5-1	NA	TRBJ2-5	NA	TGCGCCAGCAGCTTGGCCCCAGCTAGCGACGAGACCCAGTACTTC	CASSLAPASDETQYF
TRBV9	TRBD2	TRBJ2-5	once	TGTGCCAGCAGCGTAGGAAGTAGCGGGGCCCAAGAGACCCAGTACTTC	CASSVGSSGAQETQYF
TRBV19	NA	TRBJ2-6	NA	TGTGCCAGTAGTGTTATCAGGGAAAATCGCCTCTCTGGGGCCAACGTCCTGACTTTC	CASSVIRENRLSGANVLTF
TRBV7-9	TRBD1	TRBJ1-5	NA	TGTGCCAGCAGCTCCTTGGACAGGGAAGATCAGCCCCAGCATTTT	CASSSLDREDQPQHF
TRBV28	TRBD2	TRBJ2-7	NA	TGTGCCAGCAGTCCGGGGACTAGCGGGAGATCAAAGTACGAGCAGTACTTC	CASSPGTSGRSKYEQYF
TRBV5-5	NA	TRBJ2-6	NA	TGTGCCAGCAGCTTGCTCAGGGCCGGGGCCAACGTCCTGACTTTC	CASSLLRAGANVLTF
TRBV29-1	NA	TRBJ2-1	NA	TGCAGCGTTGGAACTAGTGGAAATGAGCAGTTCTTC	CSVGTSGNEQFF
TRBV7-2	NA	TRBJ2-7	NA	TGTGCCAGCAGCTTATCGACAGAGTACGAGCAGTACTTC	CASSLSTEYEQYF
TRBV6-1	NA	TRBJ2-5	NA	TGTGCCAGCAGTGATTGGGTAGGGGAAGAGACCCAGCACTTC	CASSDWVGEETQHF
TRBV27	NA	TRBJ2-3	few	TGTGCCAGCAGTTTATTCCCCGAGCGGGCAGATACGCAGTATTTT	CASSLFPERADTQYF
TRBV2	NA	TRBJ1-1	NA	TGTGCCAGCAGGGAGAGGGTGGGCAAGTCCACTGAAGCTTTCTTT	CASRERVGKSTEAFF
TRBV20-1	NA	TRBJ2-1	NA	TGCAGTGCTAGAGAAACAGTGTCGCAGTTCTTC	CSARETVSQFF